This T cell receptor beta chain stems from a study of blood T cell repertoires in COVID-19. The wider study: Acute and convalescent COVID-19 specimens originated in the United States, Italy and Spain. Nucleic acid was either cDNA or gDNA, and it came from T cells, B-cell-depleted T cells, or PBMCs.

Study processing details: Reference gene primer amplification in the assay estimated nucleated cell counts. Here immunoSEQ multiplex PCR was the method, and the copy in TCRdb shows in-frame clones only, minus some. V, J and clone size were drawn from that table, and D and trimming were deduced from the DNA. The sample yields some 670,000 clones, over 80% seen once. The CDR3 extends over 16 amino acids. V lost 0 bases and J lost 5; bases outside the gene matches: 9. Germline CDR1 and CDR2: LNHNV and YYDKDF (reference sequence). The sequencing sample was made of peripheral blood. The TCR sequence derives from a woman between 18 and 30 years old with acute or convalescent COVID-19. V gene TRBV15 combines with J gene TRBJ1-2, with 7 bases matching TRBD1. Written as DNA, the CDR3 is TGTGCCACCAGCAGAGATCTCGATGGGACAGCTTATGGCTACACCTTC. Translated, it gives CATSRDLDGTAYGYTF.